This T cell receptor (beta chain) was captured in a study of siplizumab effects on memory and regulatory T cells. Study observations and caveats: Only a minority of proliferating CD4+ or CD8+ clones had an assignable naive or memory phenotype, with roughly 80-95% lacking one. Siplizumab produced a significant drop in alloreactive sequences attributable to unstimulated CD4+ memory cells. Unstimulated naive T cells seemed to show more diversity than memory cells did, and they also seemed to be among the major contributors to the alloresponse.

Roughly 95,000 TCR templates per sample were assayed. Generated by immunoSEQ multiplex PCR, the TCRdb table keeps only in-frame clones and is missing some. The sample contains about 97,000 clones, around nine tenths of which appear only once. CDR3 size: 16 residues. Per the germline V gene, CDR1 is SGHRS and CDR2 is YFSETQ. V lost 0 bases and J lost 5, with 18 bases in between. To note about this clone: The antigen remains undetermined.

The V gene is TRBV5-1, the J gene TRBJ2-7; tentative D call: TRBD1 (5 bases). This TCR derives from a human donor in good health. Sequencing was performed on non-Treg CD4+ T cells sorted from blood. CDR3 sequence (DNA): TGCGCCAGCAGCTTGGTTTCTAGGGGCCTTGGCGACGAGCAGTACTTC. Encoded protein: CASSLVSRGLGDEQYF.